The 28 T cell receptor beta chains given below trace back to one sample, sequenced in a study of T-cell memory formation after mild COVID-19. TCRdb processed the 5' RACE reads anew with MiXCR; each CDR3 protein has one entry. The sample includes roughly 160,000 distinct CDR3 sequences, 10% to 15% of them seen just once. Material for sequencing was PBMCs or a T cell subset sorted from them (not recorded which). The receptors stem from a young man who had mild COVID-19 (a few samples of this study predate the infection). Cell type and time point are not known.

This clonotype has more than one count but fewer than ten. The chain combines TRBV7-2 with TRBJ2-3; no definite D call. V was clipped by 1 base and J by 0 bases, with 8 bases between them. CDR1 SGHTA and CDR2 FQGNSA come from the germline V gene. This CDR3 is 15 amino acids long. The CDR3 here is CASSLGTDSTDTQYF. CDR3 coding DNA: TGTGCCAGCAGCTTAGGGACGGATAGCACAGATACGCAGTATTTT. The variable domain in full, with the rest retrieved from reference TRBV7-2 and TRBJ2-3, is GAGVSQSPSNKVTEKGKDVELRCDPISGHTALYWYRQSLGQGLEFLIYFQGNSAPDKSGLPSDRFSAERTGGSVSTLTIQRTQQEDSAVYLCASSLGTDSTDTQYFGPGTRLTVL.

This clonotype was observed a few times. V and J are TRBV7-2 and TRBJ1-3, with no clear D. Trimming left V 0 bases short and J 3 bases short, with 3 bases between. The CDR3 is 13 residues long. The V gene's germline CDR1 is SGHTA and CDR2 FQGNSA. The CDR3 DNA sequence: TGTGCCAGCAGCTTAGCATTTGGAAACACCATATATTTT. This sequence encodes CASSLAFGNTIYF.

This clonotype turned up a few times. The chain couples TRBV2 to TRBJ2-1; TRBD1 is a possible D gene (6 bases). The germline V gene has CDR1 SNHLY and CDR2 FYNNEI. This CDR3 is built from 16 residues. With 5 bases removed from V and 8 bases from J, the gap between germline ends came to 22 bases. DNA for the CDR3: TGTGCCAGCAGTCCCTACCGGGACACAGGGTGGTATGAGCAGTTCTTC. Its protein product is CASSPYRDTGWYEQFF.

This chain links TRBV9 with TRBJ1-1, with TRBD1 as a possible D gene (6 bases). V was shortened by 0 bases and J by 8 bases, with 17 bases between the two germline ends. Germline V gives CDR1 SGDLS, CDR2 YYNGEE. The CDR3 contains 15 residues. The CDR3 sequence: CASSVGGRGVREAFF. The CDR3 DNA is TGTGCCAGCAGCGTAGGGGGTAGGGGGGTGCGAGAAGCTTTCTTT.

The CDR3 protein is CSARAGGNTGELFF. DNA of the CDR3: TGCAGTGCTAGAGCGGGCGGAAACACCGGGGAGCTGTTTTTT. The chain joins TRBV20-1 to TRBJ2-2; D unresolved. Germline V gene lookup returns CDR1 DFQATT and CDR2 SNEGSKA (reference sequence). V was cut by 1 base and J by 2 bases, with 8 bases left in between. The CDR3 runs to 14 residues.

CDR3 coding DNA: TGCAGCGTCTCCCGGCCCAACGTTATAACGGATGGCTACACCTTC. This sequence encodes CSVSRPNVITDGYTF. This rearrangement joins TRBV29-1 to TRBJ1-2; unclear D gene. V was shortened by 6 bases and J by 6 bases, with 23 bases between the two germline ends. There are 15 residues in the CDR3. The V gene's germline CDR1 is SQVTM and CDR2 ANQGSEA.

This sequence joins TRBV7-3 and TRBJ1-4; possibly TRBD1 for D (5 bases). The CDR3 has 15 amino acids. The V gene's germline CDR1 is SGHTA and CDR2 FQGTGA. V lost 5 bases to trimming and J lost 3 bases, with 13 bases between them. CDR3 DNA: TGTGCCAGCAGCCCAAATGGGGGTTCTAATGAAAAACTGTTTTTT. Protein product: CASSPNGGSNEKLFF.

This chain links TRBV7-8 with TRBJ2-2, with 9 bases identical to TRBD1. Germline values: CDR1 SGHVS, CDR2 FQNEAQ. J gave up 7 bases and V 5 bases, and 11 bases lay outside the gene matches. This CDR3 contains 16 residues. CDR3 DNA sequence: TGTGCCAGCAGCCCTTCCGGGACAGGGTATGACGGGGAGCTGTTTTTT. Translated, it gives CASSPSGTGYDGELFF. Variable domain in full (rest from reference TRBV7-8 and TRBJ2-2): GAGVSQSPRYKVAKRGQDVALRCDPISGHVSLFWYQQALGQGPEFLTYFQNEAQLDKSGLPSDRFFAERPEGSVSTLKIQRTQQEDSAVYLCASSPSGTGYDGELFFGEGSRLTVL.

This clonotype showed up many times. The chain employs TRBV20-1 and TRBJ2-5; D is unresolved. Per the germline V gene, CDR1 is DFQATT and CDR2 is SNEGSKA (reference sequence). This CDR3 has 12 amino acids. The germline V and J ends were trimmed by 5 bases and 5 bases, with 12 bases remaining between them. The CDR3 spells CSAPTADETQYF. In DNA form, the CDR3 reads TGCAGTGCTCCGACCGCTGACGAGACCCAGTACTTC.

This clonotype has only a few counts. J is TRBJ2-3 and V is TRBV7-8; D is unclear. V dropped 1 base and J dropped 0 bases, with 8 bases sitting between them. CDR3 length equals 15 residues. In germline, CDR1 is SGHVS, CDR2 FQNEAQ. The CDR3 nucleotides are TGTGCCAGCAGCTTAGTCTTCTGGAGCACAGATACGCAGTATTTT. This translates into CASSLVFWSTDTQYF.

In this sample, this clonotype turned up a few times. The V gene is TRBV11-2, the J gene TRBJ2-7; TRBD1 aligns across 8 bases. The CDR3 totals 17 residues. V lost 1 base to trimming and J lost 2 bases; unmatched junction nucleotides: 10. CDR1 and CDR2 from the germline V gene are SGHAT and FQNNGV. The CDR3: CASSLAWDRYFTYEQYV. The CDR3 coding sequence is TGTGCCAGCAGCTTAGCTTGGGACAGGTACTTCACCTACGAGCAGTACGTC.

The genes are TRBV5-1 and TRBJ2-7; perhaps TRBD1 as D (6 bases). Per the germline V gene, CDR1 is SGHRS and CDR2 is YFSETQ. V lost 4 bases to trimming and J lost 0 bases, with 14 bases between them. This CDR3 is 15 amino acids long. The CDR3 bases are TGCGCCAGCAGCCCTGCCGGGGACAACTCCTACGAGCAGTACTTC. This gives the protein CASSPAGDNSYEQYF.

The gene calls are TRBV6-6 and TRBJ2-2; 10 nucleotides line up with TRBD1. Germline V gives CDR1 MNHNY, CDR2 SVGAGI (reference sequence). This CDR3 is built from 15 residues. Trimming cost V 5 bases and J 4 bases; bases outside gene matches: 4. CDR3 amino acids: CASSTGQGGTGELFF. DNA of the CDR3: TGTGCCAGCAGTACCGGACAGGGGGGCACCGGGGAGCTGTTTTTT.

This rearrangement joins TRBV6-4 to TRBJ1-1; D call uncertain. The CDR3 is 13 residues long. Germline CDR1 MRHNA, CDR2 SNTAGT. Trimming removed 2 bases at V and 2 bases at J, with 6 bases between. The CDR3 loop reads CASSDERNTEAFF. DNA for the CDR3: TGTGCCAGCAGTGACGAGAGAAACACTGAAGCTTTCTTT.

This sequence joins TRBV5-1 and TRBJ1-2; a weak D match, TRBD1 (6 bases). CDR3 size: 14 residues. Trimming removed 3 bases at V and 8 bases at J, with 17 bases between. The germline CDR1 and CDR2 sequences are SGHRS and YFSETQ. The CDR3 DNA reads as TGCGCCAGCAGCTCCGGGTTGGGGGCGCGGGGCTACACCTTC. This sequence encodes CASSSGLGARGYTF. Looking up the rest from reference TRBV5-1 and TRBJ1-2 gives the full variable domain: KAGVTQTPRYLIKTRGQQVTLSCSPISGHRSVSWYQQTPGQGLQFLFEYFSETQRNKGNFPGRFSGRQFSNSRSEMNVSTLELGDSALYLCASSSGLGARGYTFGSGTRLTVV.

The V call is TRBV20-1, the J call TRBJ2-3; TRBD2 is a possible D gene (7 bases). CDR3 size: 15 residues. Germline lookup yields CDR1 DFQATT and CDR2 SNEGSKA (reference sequence). The V and J ends lost 6 bases and 4 bases respectively, with 20 bases between them. The CDR3: CSAPSPRGPADTQYF. The CDR3 nucleotides are TGCAGTGCCCCCTCTCCGCGGGGGCCTGCAGATACGCAGTATTTT.

The CDR3 sequence: CSARVGLAGTSSYNEQFF. CDR3 DNA: TGCAGTGCTAGAGTGGGACTAGCGGGGACAAGCTCCTACAATGAGCAGTTCTTC. The V call is TRBV20-1, the J call TRBJ2-1; 13 nucleotides align to TRBD2. J lost 0 bases, V lost 1 base, and 6 bases had no gene match. Germline values: CDR1 DFQATT, CDR2 SNEGSKA (reference sequence). This CDR3 comprises 18 residues.

This clonotype was seen a handful of times. This chain joins TRBV27 and TRBJ2-7; D is unclear. Germline CDR1 reads MNHEY; CDR2 reads SMNVEV (reference sequence). The CDR3 has 14 amino acids. Trimming cost V 2 bases and J 1 base, with 9 bases left between them. In nucleotides, the CDR3 is TGTGCCAGCAGTTTACGCCGAGAATCCTACGAGCAGTACGTC. It yields the protein CASSLRRESYEQYV.

This clonotype showed up just a few times. The V call is TRBV5-1, the J call TRBJ1-1, with 9 bases fitting TRBD1. This CDR3 contains 14 residues. Germline V CDR1 and CDR2: SGHRS, YFSETQ. Trimming took 4 bases from V and 1 from J; bases not matched to a gene: 2. The chain's CDR3 is CASSEGQGNTEAFF. The CDR3 coding sequence is TGCGCCAGCAGCGAGGGACAGGGGAACACTGAAGCTTTCTTT.

The rearrangement uses TRBV3-1 and TRBJ2-7; 10 nucleotides align to TRBD1. The ends lost 1 base at V and 6 bases at J; junction bases unmatched: 6. The CDR3 sequence is 15 residues long. Per the germline V gene, CDR1 is LGHDT and CDR2 is YNNKEL (reference sequence). CDR3 sequence (DNA): TGTGCCAGCAGCCAAGGCCCCGGGACAGGGGCCGAGCAGTACTTC. It codes for CASSQGPGTGAEQYF.

This clonotype turned up a few times. This chain connects TRBV9 to TRBJ1-2, with unresolved D. This CDR3 has 14 amino acids. Germline V lookup: CDR1 SGDLS, CDR2 YYNGEE. Trimming removed 2 bases at V and 7 bases at J, with 15 bases between. Here the CDR3 DNA reads TGTGCCAGCAGCGTTTATACGGGAATGGCTGGCTACACCTTC. It translates to CASSVYTGMAGYTF.

The chain carries TRBV2 and TRBJ2-1; TRBD2 matches at 9 bases. Germline-derived CDR1 and CDR2 are SNHLY and FYNNEI. The junction had 2 bases not matched to a gene; V was cut back by 5 bases and J by 0 bases. The CDR3 is 15 residues long. This CDR3 reads CASSRAGGSYNEQFF. The CDR3 DNA follows: TGTGCCAGCAGTCGAGCGGGGGGCTCCTACAATGAGCAGTTCTTC.

This clonotype was seen ten or more times. The rearrangement uses TRBV5-6 and TRBJ2-7; the D gene could be TRBD1 or TRBD2 (6 bases each). The CDR3 sequence is 14 residues long. Germline V lookup: CDR1 SGHDT, CDR2 YYEEEE. The V end was cut by 1 base, the J end by 3 bases, with 11 bases between. CDR3 region: CASSLWGAIYEQYF. The CDR3, as DNA: TGTGCCAGCAGCTTGTGGGGGGCCATCTACGAGCAGTACTTC.

This rearrangement joins TRBV2 to TRBJ1-1, with 7 bases aligning to TRBD1. The CDR3 loop spans 13 amino acids. J was trimmed by 1 base and V by 6 bases; bases with no gene match: 2. CDR1 and CDR2 from the germline V gene are SNHLY and FYNNEI. CDR3 in amino acids: CASSTGANTEAFF. In nucleotides, the CDR3 is TGTGCCAGCAGCACAGGGGCGAACACTGAAGCTTTCTTT.

This clonotype was picked up a small number of times. The chain links TRBV7-2 to TRBJ2-7; D is uncertain. Germline V gene data show CDR1 as SGHTA and CDR2 as FQGNSA. The CDR3 covers 14 residues. V lost 5 bases and J 5 bases, leaving 16 bases between the germline ends. As DNA, the CDR3 is TGTGCCAGCAGCCATCCATTGCTGCGCCACGAGCAGTACTTC. It codes for CASSHPLLRHEQYF.

This clonotype was recorded a few times. This chain links TRBV18 with TRBJ2-7, with D possibly being TRBD1 (6 bases). Per germline, CDR1 KGHSH and CDR2 LQKENI. Trimming took off 3 bases at V and 2 bases at J, with 8 bases between the two ends. The CDR3 loop spans 13 amino acids. CDR3 sequence (DNA): TGTGCCAGCTCACCCACAGGGCCCTACGAGCAGTACTTC. Its translation: CASSPTGPYEQYF.

V and J are TRBV6-5 and TRBJ1-1; 11 bases match TRBD1. With 9 bases clipped from V and 11 bases from J, the junction kept 5 bases outside the gene matches. Germline-derived CDR1 and CDR2 are MNHEY and SVGAGI. This CDR3 comprises 11 residues. The CDR3 here is CASGQGAGAFF. In DNA, the CDR3 is TGTGCCAGTGGACAGGGGGCCGGGGCTTTCTTT.

V usage is TRBV3-1 and J usage is TRBJ1-6, with D unresolved. V lost 1 base and J lost 13, with 17 bases in between. Germline-derived CDR1 and CDR2 are LGHDT and YNNKEL (reference sequence). CDR3 length equals 15 residues. CDR3 protein: CASSQGRRRESPLHF. The CDR3 nucleotides are TGTGCCAGCAGCCAAGGCCGCAGGAGGGAAAGTCCCCTCCACTTT.